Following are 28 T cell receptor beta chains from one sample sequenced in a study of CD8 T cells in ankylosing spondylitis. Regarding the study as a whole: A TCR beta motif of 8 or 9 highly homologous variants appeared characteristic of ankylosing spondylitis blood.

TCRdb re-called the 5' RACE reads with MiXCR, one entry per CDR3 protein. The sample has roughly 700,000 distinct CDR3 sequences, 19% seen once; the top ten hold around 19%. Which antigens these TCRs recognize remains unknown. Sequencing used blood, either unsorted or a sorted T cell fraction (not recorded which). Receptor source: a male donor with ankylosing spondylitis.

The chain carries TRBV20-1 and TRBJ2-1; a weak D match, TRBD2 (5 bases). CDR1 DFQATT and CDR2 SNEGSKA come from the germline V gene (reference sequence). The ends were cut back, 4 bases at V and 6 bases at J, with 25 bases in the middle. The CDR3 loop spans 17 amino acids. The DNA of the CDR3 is TGCAGTGCTACCGCCCATGCGGGCCCGGCTGGCGGCAATGAGCAGTTCTTC. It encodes CSATAHAGPAGGNEQFF.

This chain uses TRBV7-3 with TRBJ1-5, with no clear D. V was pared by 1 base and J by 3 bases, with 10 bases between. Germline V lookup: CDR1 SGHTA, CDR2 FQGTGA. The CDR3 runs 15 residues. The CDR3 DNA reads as TGTGCCAGCAGCTTAATTCAGAGGAACAATCAGCCCCAGCATTTT. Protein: CASSLIQRNNQPQHF.

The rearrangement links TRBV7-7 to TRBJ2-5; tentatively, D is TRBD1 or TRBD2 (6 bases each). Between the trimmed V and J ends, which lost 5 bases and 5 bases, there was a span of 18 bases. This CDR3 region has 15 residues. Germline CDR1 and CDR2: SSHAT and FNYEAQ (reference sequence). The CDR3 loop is CASSGDRTRGETQYF. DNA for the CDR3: TGTGCCAGCAGCGGAGACAGGACCCGGGGGGAGACCCAGTACTTC.

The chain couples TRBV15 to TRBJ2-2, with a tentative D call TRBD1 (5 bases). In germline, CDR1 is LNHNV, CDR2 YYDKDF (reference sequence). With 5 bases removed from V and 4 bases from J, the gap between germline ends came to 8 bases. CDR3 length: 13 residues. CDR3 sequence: CATSLTATGELFF. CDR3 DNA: TGTGCCACCAGCCTGACAGCCACCGGGGAGCTGTTTTTT.

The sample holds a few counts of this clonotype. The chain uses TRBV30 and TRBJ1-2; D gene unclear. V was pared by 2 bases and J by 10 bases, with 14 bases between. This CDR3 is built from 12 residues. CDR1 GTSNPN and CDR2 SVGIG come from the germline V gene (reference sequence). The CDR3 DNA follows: TGTGCCTGGAGTCCAAGTATTGCCTACTACACCTTC. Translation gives CAWSPSIAYYTF.

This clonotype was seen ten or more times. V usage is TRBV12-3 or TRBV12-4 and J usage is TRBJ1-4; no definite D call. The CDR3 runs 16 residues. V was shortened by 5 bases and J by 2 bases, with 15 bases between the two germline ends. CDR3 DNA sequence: TGTGCCAGCAGTCGGCAAGGAGGAGTCACTAATGAAAAACTGTTTTTT. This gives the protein CASSRQGGVTNEKLFF.

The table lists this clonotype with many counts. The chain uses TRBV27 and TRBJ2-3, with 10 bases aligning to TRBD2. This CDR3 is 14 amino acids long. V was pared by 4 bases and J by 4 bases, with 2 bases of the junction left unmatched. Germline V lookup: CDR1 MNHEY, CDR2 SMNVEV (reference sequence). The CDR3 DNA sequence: TGTGCCAGCAGTTCCCTAGCGGGAGCAGATACGCAGTATTTT. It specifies CASSSLAGADTQYF.

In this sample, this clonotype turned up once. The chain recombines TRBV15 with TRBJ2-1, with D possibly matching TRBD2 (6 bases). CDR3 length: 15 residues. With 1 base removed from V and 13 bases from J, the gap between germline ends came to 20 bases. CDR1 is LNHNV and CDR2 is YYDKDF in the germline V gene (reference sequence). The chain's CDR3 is CATSRGGLLSGEQFF. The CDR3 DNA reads TGTGCCACCAGCAGAGGGGGCCTACTCTCGGGAGAACAGTTCTTC.

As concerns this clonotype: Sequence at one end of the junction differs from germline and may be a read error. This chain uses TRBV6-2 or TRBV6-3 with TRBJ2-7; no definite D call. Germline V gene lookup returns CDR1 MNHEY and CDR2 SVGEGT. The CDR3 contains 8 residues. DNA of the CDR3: TGTACCAGCATCCGGCCGTACTTC. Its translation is CTSIRPYF.

CDR3 protein: CASSPGLGITNTEAFF. The CDR3 DNA follows: TGTGCCAGCTCACCCGGATTGGGGATCACGAACACTGAAGCTTTCTTT. The chain employs TRBV18 and TRBJ1-1; no reliable D call. The CDR3 contains 16 residues. Between the trimmed V and J ends, which lost 3 bases and 1 base, there was a span of 15 bases. Germline V CDR1 and CDR2: KGHSH, LQKENI.

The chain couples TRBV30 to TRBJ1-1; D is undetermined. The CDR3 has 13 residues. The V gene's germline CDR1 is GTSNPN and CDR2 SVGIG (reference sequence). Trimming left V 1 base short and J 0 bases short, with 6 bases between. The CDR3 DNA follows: TGTGCCTGGAGTGCAGGTATGAACACTGAAGCTTTCTTT. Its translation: CAWSAGMNTEAFF. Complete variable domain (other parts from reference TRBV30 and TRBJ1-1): SQTIHQWPATLVQPVGSPLSLECTVEGTSNPNLYWYRQAAGRGLQLLFYSVGIGQISSEVPQNLSASRPQDRQFILSSKKLLLSDSGFYLCAWSAGMNTEAFFGQGTRLTVV.

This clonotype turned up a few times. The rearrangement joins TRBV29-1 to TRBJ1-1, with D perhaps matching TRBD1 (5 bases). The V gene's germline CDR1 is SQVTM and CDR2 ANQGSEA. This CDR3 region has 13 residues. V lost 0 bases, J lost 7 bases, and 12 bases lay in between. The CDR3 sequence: CSVEETGRNEAFF. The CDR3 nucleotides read TGCAGCGTTGAAGAAACAGGACGGAATGAAGCTTTCTTT.

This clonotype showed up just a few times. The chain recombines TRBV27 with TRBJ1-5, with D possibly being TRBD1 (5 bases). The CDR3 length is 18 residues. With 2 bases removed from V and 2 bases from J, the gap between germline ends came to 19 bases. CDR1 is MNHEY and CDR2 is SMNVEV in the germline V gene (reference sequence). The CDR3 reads CASSLRDPRGSGNQPQHF. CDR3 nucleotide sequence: TGTGCCAGCAGTTTACGGGACCCCCGAGGTAGTGGCAATCAGCCCCAGCATTTT.

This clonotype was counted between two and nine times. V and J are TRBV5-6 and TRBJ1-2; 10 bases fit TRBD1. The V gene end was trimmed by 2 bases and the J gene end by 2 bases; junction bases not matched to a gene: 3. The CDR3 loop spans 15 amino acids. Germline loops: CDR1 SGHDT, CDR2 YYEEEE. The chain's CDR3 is CASSFWTGGNYGYTF. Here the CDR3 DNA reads TGTGCCAGCAGCTTCTGGACAGGGGGAAACTATGGCTACACCTTC.

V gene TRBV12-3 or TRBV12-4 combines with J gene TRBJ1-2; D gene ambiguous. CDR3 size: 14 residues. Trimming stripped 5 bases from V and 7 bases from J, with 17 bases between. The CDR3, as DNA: TGTGCCAGCAGTCCCAAGGCCTCCCTGGGTGGCTACACCTTC. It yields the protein CASSPKASLGGYTF.

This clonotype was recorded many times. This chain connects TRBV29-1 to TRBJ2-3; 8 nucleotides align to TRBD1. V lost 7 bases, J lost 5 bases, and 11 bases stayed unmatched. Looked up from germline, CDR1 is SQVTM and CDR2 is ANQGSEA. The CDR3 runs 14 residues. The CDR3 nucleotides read TGCAGCGCCTCCGGACAGGGATTAGGAGATACGCAGTATTTT. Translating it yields CSASGQGLGDTQYF.

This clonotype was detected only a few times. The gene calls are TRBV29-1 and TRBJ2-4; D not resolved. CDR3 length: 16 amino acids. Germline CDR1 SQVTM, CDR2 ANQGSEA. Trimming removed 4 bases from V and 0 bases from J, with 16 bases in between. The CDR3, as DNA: TGCAGCGTTGTAGCTCAGTTGACTCTAGCCAAAAACATTCAGTACTTC. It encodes CSVVAQLTLAKNIQYF.

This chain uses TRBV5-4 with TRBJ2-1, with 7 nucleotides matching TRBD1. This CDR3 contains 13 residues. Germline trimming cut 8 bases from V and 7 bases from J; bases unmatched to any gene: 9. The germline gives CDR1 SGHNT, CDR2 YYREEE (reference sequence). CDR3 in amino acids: CASKTGLGNEQFF. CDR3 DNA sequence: TGTGCCAGTAAGACAGGGTTGGGTAATGAGCAGTTCTTC.

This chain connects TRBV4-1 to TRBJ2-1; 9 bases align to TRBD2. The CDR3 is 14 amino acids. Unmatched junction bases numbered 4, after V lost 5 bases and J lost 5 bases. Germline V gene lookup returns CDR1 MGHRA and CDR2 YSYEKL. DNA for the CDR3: TGCGCCAGCAGCACCCGACTAGCGGACAATGAGCAGTTCTTC. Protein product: CASSTRLADNEQFF.

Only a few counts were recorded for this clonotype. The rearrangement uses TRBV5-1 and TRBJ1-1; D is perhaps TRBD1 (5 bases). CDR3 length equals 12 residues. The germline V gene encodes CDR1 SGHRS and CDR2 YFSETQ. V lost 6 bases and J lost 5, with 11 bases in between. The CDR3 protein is CASTLEGTEAFF. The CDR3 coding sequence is TGCGCCAGCACCCTTGAGGGGACTGAAGCTTTCTTT.

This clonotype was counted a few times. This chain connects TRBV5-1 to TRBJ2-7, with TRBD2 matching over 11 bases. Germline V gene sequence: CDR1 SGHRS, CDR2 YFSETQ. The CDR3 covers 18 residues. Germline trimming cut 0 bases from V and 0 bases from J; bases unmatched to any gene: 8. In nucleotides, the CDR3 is TGCGCCAGCAGCTTGGAGCCCGCTAGCGGGAGGAGCTCCTACGAGCAGTACTTC. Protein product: CASSLEPASGRSSYEQYF.

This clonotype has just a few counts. In nucleotides, the CDR3 is TGTGCCAGCAGCTTAGGTTCGGGACAGGGGAAGAACTATGGCTACACCTTC. It codes for CASSLGSGQGKNYGYTF. The chain uses TRBV7-9 and TRBJ1-2; 10 bases map to TRBD1. CDR3 size: 17 residues. Germline V gene sequence: CDR1 SEHNR, CDR2 FQNEAQ (reference sequence). With V trimmed by 1 base and J by 2 bases, 7 bases remained unmatched.

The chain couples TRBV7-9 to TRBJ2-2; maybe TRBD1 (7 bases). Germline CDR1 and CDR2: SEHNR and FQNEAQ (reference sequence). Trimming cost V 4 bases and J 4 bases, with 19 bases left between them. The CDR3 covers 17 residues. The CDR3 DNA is TGTGCCAGCAGCTCGCAGGGGGGACGACCTCGCACCGGGGAGCTGTTTTTT. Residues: CASSSQGGRPRTGELFF.

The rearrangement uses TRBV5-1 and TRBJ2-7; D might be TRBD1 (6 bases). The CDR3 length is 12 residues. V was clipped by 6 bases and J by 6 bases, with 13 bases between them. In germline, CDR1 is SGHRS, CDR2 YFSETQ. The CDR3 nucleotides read TGCGCCAGCAAGCCAGGGGAAGGCGAGCAGTACTTC. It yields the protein CASKPGEGEQYF.

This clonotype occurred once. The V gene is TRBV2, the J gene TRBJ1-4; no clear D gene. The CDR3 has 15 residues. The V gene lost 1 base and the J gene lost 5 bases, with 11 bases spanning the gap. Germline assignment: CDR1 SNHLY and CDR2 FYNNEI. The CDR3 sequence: CASSEGPGSNEKLFF. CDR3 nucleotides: TGTGCCAGCAGTGAAGGGCCAGGCTCCAATGAAAAACTGTTTTTT.

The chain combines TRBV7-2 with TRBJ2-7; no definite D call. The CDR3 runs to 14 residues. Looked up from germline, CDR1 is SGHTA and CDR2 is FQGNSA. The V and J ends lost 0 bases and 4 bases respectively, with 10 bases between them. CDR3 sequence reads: CASSLAGVPYEQYF. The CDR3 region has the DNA TGTGCCAGCAGCTTAGCGGGTGTCCCTTACGAGCAGTACTTC.

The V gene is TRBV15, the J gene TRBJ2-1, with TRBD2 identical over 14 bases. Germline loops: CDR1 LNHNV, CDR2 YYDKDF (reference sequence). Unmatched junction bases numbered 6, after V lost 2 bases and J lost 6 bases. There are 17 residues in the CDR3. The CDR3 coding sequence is TGTGCCACCAGCAGAACCGGGACTAGCGGGAGTGTCAATGAGCAGTTCTTC. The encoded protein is CATSRTGTSGSVNEQFF.

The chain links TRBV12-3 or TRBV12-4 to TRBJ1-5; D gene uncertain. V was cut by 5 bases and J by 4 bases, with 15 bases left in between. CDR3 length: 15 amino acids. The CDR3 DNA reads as TGTGCCAGCAGTCGGAGAGGGTCGGGGAATCAGCCCCAGCATTTT. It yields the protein CASSRRGSGNQPQHF.